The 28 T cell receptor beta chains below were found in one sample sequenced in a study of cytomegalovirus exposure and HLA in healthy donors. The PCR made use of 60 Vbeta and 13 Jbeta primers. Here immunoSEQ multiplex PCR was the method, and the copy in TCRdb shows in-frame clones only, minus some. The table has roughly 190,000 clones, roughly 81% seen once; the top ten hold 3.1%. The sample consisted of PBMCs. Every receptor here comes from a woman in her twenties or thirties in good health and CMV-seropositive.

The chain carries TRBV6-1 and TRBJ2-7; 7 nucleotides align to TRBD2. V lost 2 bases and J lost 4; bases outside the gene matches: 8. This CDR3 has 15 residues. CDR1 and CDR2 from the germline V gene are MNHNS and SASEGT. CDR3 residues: CASSELSGISYEQYF. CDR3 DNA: TGTGCCAGCAGTGAACTAAGCGGGATATCTTACGAGCAGTACTTC.

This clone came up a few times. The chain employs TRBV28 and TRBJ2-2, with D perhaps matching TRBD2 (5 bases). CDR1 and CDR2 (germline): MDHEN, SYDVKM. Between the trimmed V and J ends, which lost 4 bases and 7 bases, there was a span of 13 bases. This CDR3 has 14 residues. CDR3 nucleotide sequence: TGTGCCAGCAGTTCGTGGACTCCCAGCGGGGAGCTGTTTTTT. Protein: CASSSWTPSGELFF.

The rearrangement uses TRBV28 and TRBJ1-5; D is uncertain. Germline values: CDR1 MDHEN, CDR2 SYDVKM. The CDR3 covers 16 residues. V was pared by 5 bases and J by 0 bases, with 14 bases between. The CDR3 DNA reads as TGTGCCAGCAGTCGCCTCGGGATAGCTAGCAATCAGCCCCAGCATTTT. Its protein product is CASSRLGIASNQPQHF.

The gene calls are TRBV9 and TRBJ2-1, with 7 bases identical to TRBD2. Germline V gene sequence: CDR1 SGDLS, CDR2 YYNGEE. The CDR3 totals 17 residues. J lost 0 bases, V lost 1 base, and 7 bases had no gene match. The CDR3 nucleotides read TGTGCCAGCAGCGTAAAGAATAGCGGGCCCTCCTACAATGAGCAGTTCTTC. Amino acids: CASSVKNSGPSYNEQFF.

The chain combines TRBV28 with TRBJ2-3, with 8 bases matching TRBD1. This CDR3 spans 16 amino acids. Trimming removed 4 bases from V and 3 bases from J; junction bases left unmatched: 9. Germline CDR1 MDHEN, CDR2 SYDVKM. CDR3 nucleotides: TGTGCCAGCAGTTCCTCCGGACAGGGTAGTACAGATACGCAGTATTTT. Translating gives CASSSSGQGSTDTQYF.

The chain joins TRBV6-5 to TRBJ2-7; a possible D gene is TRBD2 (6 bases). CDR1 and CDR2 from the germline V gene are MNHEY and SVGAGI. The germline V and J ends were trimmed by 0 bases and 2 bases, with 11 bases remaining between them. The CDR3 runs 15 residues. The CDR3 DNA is TGTGCCAGCAGTTACTCGGGGACTGCCACCTACGAGCAGTACTTC. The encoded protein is CASSYSGTATYEQYF.

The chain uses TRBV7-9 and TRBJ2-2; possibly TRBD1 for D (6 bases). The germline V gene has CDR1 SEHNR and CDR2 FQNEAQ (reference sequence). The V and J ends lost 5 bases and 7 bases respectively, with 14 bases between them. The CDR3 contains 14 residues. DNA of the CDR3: TGTGCCAGCAGCCCTGTGGGGGCTAGCGGGGAGCTGTTTTTT. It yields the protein CASSPVGASGELFF.

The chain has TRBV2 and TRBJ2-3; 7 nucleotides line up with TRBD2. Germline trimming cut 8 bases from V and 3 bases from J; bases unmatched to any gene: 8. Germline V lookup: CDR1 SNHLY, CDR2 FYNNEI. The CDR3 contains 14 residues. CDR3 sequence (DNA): TGTGCCAGCCATCTGGGGAGGGGAACAGATACGCAGTATTTT. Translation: CASHLGRGTDTQYF.

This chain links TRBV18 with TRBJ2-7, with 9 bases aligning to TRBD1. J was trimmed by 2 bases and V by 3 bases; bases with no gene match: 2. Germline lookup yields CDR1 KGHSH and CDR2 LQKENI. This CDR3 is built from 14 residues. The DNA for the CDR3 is TGTGCCAGCTCACCGGGACAGGGTCCCTACGAGCAGTACTTC. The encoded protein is CASSPGQGPYEQYF.

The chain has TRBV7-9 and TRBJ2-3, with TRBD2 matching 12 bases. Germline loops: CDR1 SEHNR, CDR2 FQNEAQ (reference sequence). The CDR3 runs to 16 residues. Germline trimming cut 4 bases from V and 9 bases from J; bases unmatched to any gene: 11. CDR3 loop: CASSYALAGGPGTQYF. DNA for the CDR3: TGTGCCAGCAGCTATGCCCTAGCGGGAGGGCCGGGGACGCAGTATTTT.

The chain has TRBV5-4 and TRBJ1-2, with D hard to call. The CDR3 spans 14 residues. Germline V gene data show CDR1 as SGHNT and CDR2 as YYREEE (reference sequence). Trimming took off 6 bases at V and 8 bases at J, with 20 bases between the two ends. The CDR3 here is CASTSRLELSGYTF. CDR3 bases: TGTGCCAGCACCTCCAGGCTTGAGTTAAGCGGCTACACCTTC.

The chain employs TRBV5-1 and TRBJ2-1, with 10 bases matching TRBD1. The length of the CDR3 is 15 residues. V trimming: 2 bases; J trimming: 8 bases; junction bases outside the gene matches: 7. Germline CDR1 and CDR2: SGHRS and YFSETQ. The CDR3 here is CASSLRQGALYEQFF. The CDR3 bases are TGCGCCAGCAGCTTACGACAGGGGGCTCTGTATGAGCAGTTCTTC.

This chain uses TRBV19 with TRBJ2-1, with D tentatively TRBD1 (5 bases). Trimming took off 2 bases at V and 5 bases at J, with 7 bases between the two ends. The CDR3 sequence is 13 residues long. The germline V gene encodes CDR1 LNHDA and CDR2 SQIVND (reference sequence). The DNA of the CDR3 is TGTGCCAGTAGTATACAGGGAAACAATGAGCAGTTCTTC. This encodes CASSIQGNNEQFF.

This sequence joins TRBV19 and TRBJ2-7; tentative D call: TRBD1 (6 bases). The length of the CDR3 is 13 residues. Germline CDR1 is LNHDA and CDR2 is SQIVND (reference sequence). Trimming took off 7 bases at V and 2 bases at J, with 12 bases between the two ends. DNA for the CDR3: TGTGCCAGTACCCCTGGACAGACCTACGAGCAGTACTTC. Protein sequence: CASTPGQTYEQYF.

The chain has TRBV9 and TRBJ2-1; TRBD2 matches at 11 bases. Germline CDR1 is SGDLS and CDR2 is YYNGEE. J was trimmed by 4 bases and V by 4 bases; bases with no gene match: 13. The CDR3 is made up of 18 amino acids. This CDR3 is CASSTGTSGTGTYNEQFF. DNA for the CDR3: TGTGCCAGCAGCACCGGGACTAGCGGTACGGGAACTTACAATGAGCAGTTCTTC.

The CDR3 is CASSGGGGEQPQHF. Here the CDR3 DNA reads TGTGCCAGCTCCGGAGGGGGGGGTGAACAGCCCCAGCATTTT. The rearrangement joins TRBV27 to TRBJ1-5, with a weak D call TRBD1 (6 bases). The CDR3 loop spans 14 amino acids. CDR1 MNHEY and CDR2 SMNVEV come from the germline V gene (reference sequence). Trimming removed 8 bases from V and 7 bases from J, with 18 bases in between.

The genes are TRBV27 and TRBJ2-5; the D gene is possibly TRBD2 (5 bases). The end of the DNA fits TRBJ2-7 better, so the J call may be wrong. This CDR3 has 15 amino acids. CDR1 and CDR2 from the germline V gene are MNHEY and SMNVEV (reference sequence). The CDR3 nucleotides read TGTGCCAGCAGGATAGCCCCGGGGAAGAACTACGAGCAGTACTTC. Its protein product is CASRIAPGKNYEQYF.

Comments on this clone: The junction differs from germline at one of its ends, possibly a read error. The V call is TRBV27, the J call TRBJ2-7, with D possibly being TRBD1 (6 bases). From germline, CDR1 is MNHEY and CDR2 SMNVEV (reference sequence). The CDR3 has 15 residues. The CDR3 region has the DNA TGTGCCAGCAGTTTCGTTAAGGACAGCTCCTACGGGCAGTACTTC. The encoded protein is CASSFVKDSSYGQYF.

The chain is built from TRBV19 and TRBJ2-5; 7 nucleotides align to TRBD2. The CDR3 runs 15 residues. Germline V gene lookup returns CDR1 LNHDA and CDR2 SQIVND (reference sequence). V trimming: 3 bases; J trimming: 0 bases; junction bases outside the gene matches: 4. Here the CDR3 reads CASSIGRAYQETQYF. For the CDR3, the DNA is TGTGCCAGTAGTATTGGGAGGGCCTACCAAGAGACCCAGTACTTC.

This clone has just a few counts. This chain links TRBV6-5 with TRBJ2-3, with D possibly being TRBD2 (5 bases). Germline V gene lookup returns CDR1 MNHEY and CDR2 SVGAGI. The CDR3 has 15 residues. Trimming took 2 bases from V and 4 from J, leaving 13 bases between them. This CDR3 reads CASSYREGAADTQYF. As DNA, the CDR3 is TGTGCCAGCAGTTACCGTGAGGGAGCAGCAGATACGCAGTATTTT.

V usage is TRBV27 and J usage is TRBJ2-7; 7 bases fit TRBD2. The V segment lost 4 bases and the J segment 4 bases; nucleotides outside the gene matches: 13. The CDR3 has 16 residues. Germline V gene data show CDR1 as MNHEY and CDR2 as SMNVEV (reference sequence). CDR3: CASSSAGLTFVYEQYF. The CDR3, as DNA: TGTGCCAGCAGTTCAGCGGGACTAACATTCGTATACGAGCAGTACTTC.

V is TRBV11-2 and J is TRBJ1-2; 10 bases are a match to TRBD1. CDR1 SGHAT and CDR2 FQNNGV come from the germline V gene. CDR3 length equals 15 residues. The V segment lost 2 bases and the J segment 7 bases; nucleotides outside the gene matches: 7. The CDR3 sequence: CASSLSRTGGAGYTF. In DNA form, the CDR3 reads TGTGCCAGCAGCTTATCGAGGACAGGGGGAGCTGGCTACACCTTC.

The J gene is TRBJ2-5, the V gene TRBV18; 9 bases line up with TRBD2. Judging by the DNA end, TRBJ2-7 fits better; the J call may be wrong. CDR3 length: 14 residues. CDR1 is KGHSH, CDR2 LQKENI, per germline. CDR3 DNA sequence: TGTGCCAGCTCACAGACTAGCGGAGGCTACGAGCAGTACTTC. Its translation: CASSQTSGGYEQYF.

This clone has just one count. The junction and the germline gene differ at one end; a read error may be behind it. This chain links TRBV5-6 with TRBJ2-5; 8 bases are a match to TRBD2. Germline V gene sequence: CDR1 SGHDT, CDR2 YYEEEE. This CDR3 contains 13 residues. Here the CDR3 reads CASSPLAEETRYF. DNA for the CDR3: TGTGCCAGCAGCCCACTAGCGGAAGAGACCCGGTACTTC.

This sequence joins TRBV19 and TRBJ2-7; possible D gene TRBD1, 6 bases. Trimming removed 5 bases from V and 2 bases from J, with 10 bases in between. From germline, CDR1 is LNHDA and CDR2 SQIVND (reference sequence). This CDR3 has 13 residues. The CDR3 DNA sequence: TGTGCCAGTAGTTCGACAGGAACCTACGAGCAGTACTTC. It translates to CASSSTGTYEQYF.

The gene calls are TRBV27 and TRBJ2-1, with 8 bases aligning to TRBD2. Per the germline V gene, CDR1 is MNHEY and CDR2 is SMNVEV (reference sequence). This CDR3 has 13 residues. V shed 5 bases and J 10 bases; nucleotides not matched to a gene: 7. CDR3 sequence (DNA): TGTGCCAGCAGTCCTAGCGGGCCGCGAGAGCAGTTCTTC. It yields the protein CASSPSGPREQFF.

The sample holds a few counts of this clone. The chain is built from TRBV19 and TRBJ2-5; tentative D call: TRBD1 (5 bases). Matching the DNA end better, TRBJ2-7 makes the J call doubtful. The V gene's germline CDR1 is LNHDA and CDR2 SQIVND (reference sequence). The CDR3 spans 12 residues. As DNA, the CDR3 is TGTGCCAGTAAAGGCAGGGCCTACGAGCAGTACTTC. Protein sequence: CASKGRAYEQYF.

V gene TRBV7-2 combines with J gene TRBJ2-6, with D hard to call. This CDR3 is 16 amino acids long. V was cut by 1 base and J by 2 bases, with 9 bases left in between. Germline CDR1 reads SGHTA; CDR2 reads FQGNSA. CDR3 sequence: CASSLVAAAGANVLTF. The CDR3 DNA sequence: TGTGCCAGCAGCTTAGTTGCGGCTGCTGGGGCCAACGTCCTGACTTTC.